The clone carrying this T cell receptor (beta chain) was found once. Its antigen remains unidentified. Other nucleotide sequences from this sample produce the same CDR3. TCRdb keeps only in-frame clones here, not all; method: immunoSEQ multiplex PCR. This table has tens of thousands of clones, roughly 94% appearing once. The entry originates in a study of siplizumab effects on memory and regulatory T cells. Study-level points and caveats: Unstimulated subset assignment was obtained for only a minor fraction of alloreactive clones.

Trimming removed 4 bases at V and 0 bases at J, with 11 bases between. Per the germline V gene, CDR1 is SGDLS and CDR2 is YYNGEE. This CDR3 has 15 amino acids. This chain links TRBV9 with TRBJ2-1; D gene uncertain. This TCR came from a human donor in good health. Sequences were obtained from CD8+ T cells sorted from blood. Written as DNA, the CDR3 is TGTGCCAGCAGCCCTGAACTGAGCTCCTACAATGAGCAGTTCTTC. Encoded protein: CASSPELSSYNEQFF.